The T cell receptor beta chain described here comes from a study of cytomegalovirus exposure and HLA in healthy donors (dated by TCRdb to about 2017). Looking at the study overall: In an earlier analysis of several hundred of the donors, about 260 Gb of sequence data and 100 million or so unique TCR beta sequences from 150 million to 200 million T cells were reported. Approximately 300 gigabases of sequencing data and 70 million to 100 million unique TCR sequences were included in an early release covering roughly 700 HLA-typed donors. Among the roughly 390 genotyped donors, approximately 81% belonged to the genetic ancestry cluster associated with self-reported Caucasian donors. The study was designed to test whether signatures of past pathogen exposure could be identified by cataloging public T cell receptors. The T cell repertoires of under 750 subjects were profiled by immunosequencing and related to cytomegalovirus serostatus. Besides the first cohort of 666 subjects, a separate validation cohort made up of over 95 different subjects was used. The study combined high-throughput TCR immunosequencing, statistical association of individual TCRs with disease status, and machine learning to predict cytomegalovirus infection status. A later analysis re-examined previously published TCR beta repertoires from more than 600 donors and added high-resolution HLA genotyping to investigate patterns of TCR occurrence. Rather than drawing on any new phenotypic data, the later analysis identified candidate immune exposures from TCR beta sequences and the way those sequences occurred across donors. To decide whether each TCR beta V gene segment behaved as functional or pseudogenic, an earlier analysis of some 580 of the donors relied on high-throughput TCR beta sequencing. Donor age, sex, ethnicity and CMV serostatus were collected together with the repertoire data. Genome-wide SNP genotypes for about 60% of the 666 donors were used in a later genetic analysis, which treated that subset as a discovery cohort. All discovery cohort repertoires had been generated on a single sequencing platform. Class I and class II HLA loci were covered by the typing at four-digit resolution. Typing coverage differed by locus: A, B, C, DRB1 and DQB1 were typed in about 629-640 donors, DQA1 in about 510, DPA1 in 600 to 610, and DPB1 in approximately 450. Because of strong linkage in the cohort, four or five DR-DQ haplotypes were treated as single units for association and clustering. Across 300 to 500 genotyped donors of the cohort, an average of about 240,000 unique TCR beta nucleotide sequences per donor were sequenced, and roughly a sixth of those sequences were non-productive.

Comment on this clone: It has no known antigen specificity. No clone much larger than this one lies a single base away; base qualities are absent.

The cohort was made up of around 720 healthy bone marrow donors. Cohort members were all nominally healthy when sampled, although unrecorded immune exposures were likely present. The donor tested CMV seropositive, placing the donor among the 250 to 350 seropositive members of the cohort. A peripheral blood sample was provided by each donor, and peripheral blood mononuclear cells were used for TCR beta sequencing. The Qiagen DNeasy Blood Extraction Kit was used to extract genomic DNA from the blood cell samples. V loses 5 bases at its end and J loses 2 bases; junction bases beyond the gene matches: 3. Its CDR3 holds 14 amino acids, cysteine through phenylalanine. Only the CDR3 DNA is retained, 42 bases long and in frame from the first base. CDR1 and CDR2 were assigned from the germline V gene (reference sequence) as LNHDA and SQIVND. The library was produced with the immunoSEQ multiplex PCR assay. For the multiplex PCR, a mixture combining 60 forward primers for TCR Vbeta segments and 13 reverse primers for TCR Jbeta segments was used. Amplification of the CDR3 region of rearranged TCR beta genes was performed with a multiplex PCR assay on genomic DNA. The Illumina HiSeq System was used to sequence the amplified TCR beta libraries as 87-base-pair reads. The study's processing was this. In a later analysis, some 80 million unique TCR beta chains were counted across the roughly 670 repertoires, and approximately 11 million of these chains were shared by at least two donors. Raw reads were error-corrected and collapsed into unique sequences by a nearest-neighbor algorithm in which closely related sequences were merged to remove PCR and sequencing errors. CDR3 sequences were aligned to IMGT reference sequences to assign V, D and J gene segments. Each retained sequence needed at least a six-nucleotide match to both a V gene segment and a J gene segment. A rearrangement was called productive if the CDR3 had no stop codons and remained in frame with V and J, and every other rearrangement was called non-productive. Following IMGT convention, CDR3 was defined as the stretch from the second conserved V-encoded cysteine up to the conserved J-encoded phenylalanine. Sequences without an unambiguous match to a single V gene segment were excluded from the earlier analysis of a few hundred of the donors. In an earlier analysis of approximately 550 of the donors, V segments were called functional above 56.7% productive rearrangements and were called segregating when the between-donor standard deviation exceeded 5%. A statistical classification framework was built for diagnosing cytomegalovirus status from the catalog of TCR beta chain sequences. In a later analysis, V and J genes were assigned by comparing TCR nucleotide sequences against IMGT/GENE-DB human TR gene sequences. A later analysis assigned CDR3 sequences and most-parsimonious VDJ recombination scenarios with the TCRdist pipeline. In a later analysis, each TCR beta chain was defined by its CDR3 amino acid sequence together with its V-gene family, and reads lacking a unique V-gene family were excluded. As a way to deal with suspected cross-contamination and a sequencing artifact, a later analysis dropped 640 or so nucleotide sequences that were highly shared and had low generation probability. In a later analysis, a clonal expansion index for each public chain was calculated from normalized within-repertoire ranks of inferred template counts. In a later analysis, generation probabilities were computed with a VDJ recombination model fitted to out-of-frame rearrangements, and the resulting probabilities were checked against IGoR. In a later analysis, hypergeometric tests were used to score TCR-TCR, TCR-HLA and TCR-CMV co-occurrence, with a repertoire-size bias correction applied to TCR pairs. To estimate false discovery rates, a later analysis permuted the HLA or CMV assignments 20 times. In a later analysis, co-occurring TCRs were grouped using DBSCAN, with TCRdist sequence similarity added in when clustering inside HLA-allele-positive subsets. Repertoires with fewer than 30,000 or more than 120,000 public chains, plus five repertoires with anomalous nucleotide sharing, were excluded from co-occurrence clustering. The clones in this table, taken by TCRdb from immuneACCESS, are in-frame only. Not every clone is retained; where verified, under half of the shortfall comes from an unresolved V gene, and the cause of the rest is unknown. V and J calls and clone size are copied from that table; D and trimming were computed from the DNA. This sample comprises 170,000 or so clones, 65% to 90% of them detected only once. The ten largest clones take up around 6% of the sample.

Findings and caveats that apply to the study as a whole: In vitro tests confirmed that a few of the cytomegalovirus-associated TCR beta chains recognize cytomegalovirus antigens. Roughly uniform sequencing depth across donors was assumed in presence/absence analyses, although this assumption may not hold. While some public TCRs were present in many individuals, most TCR sequences turned up only very rarely across donors. For the cohort, immune exposure information was limited to CMV serostatus. A cluster of highly shared sequence variants was judged likely to be a technical artifact of the sequencing pipeline. Strong co-occurrence of HLA alleles, especially DR and DQ, made assigning TCR associations to individual alleles difficult. In the study, roughly 160 TCR beta chains were listed as associated with cytomegalovirus. V-gene and J-gene trimming of TCR beta chains was associated with a missense DCLRE1C variant in a later genetic analysis, and the association was replicated in an independent cohort. According to a later genetic analysis, donors in an Asian-associated ancestry cluster had fewer N-insertions in productive TCRs than the approximately 630-donor mean. Because HLA typing was missing for some donors at each locus, association tests included only the typed subset. In an earlier analysis of 500 to 650 of the donors, most TCR beta V segments appeared in productive rearrangements about 87% or about 30% of the time, broadly matching IMGT annotations. Compared with equally common non-associated chains, HLA-associated TCR beta chains in a later analysis were more clonally expanded and had lower generation probabilities. A later analysis reported that several top co-occurrence clusters appeared linked to parvovirus B19, influenza, CMV and Epstein-Barr virus. The cohort was sequenced for TCR beta chains only, and without alpha or paired-chain data the features that could be detected were limited. Cytomegalovirus status was reported to be diagnosed by the classifier with high specificity and sensitivity in both the original and validation cohorts. According to the authors, the approach could potentially be generalized to other disease states and immunological phenotypes. Some IMGT-functional V segments, including TRBV6-2 and TRBV6-3, could not be distinguished by the 87-base-pair reads and were therefore excluded. In a later analysis, 16,951 TCR beta sequences were associated with specific HLA alleles at a false discovery rate of 0.05. In a later analysis, the rate of TCR association differed among HLA loci, with DRB1 alleles having the most associated TCRs and HLA-C alleles having the fewest. In a later analysis, most CMV-associated TCR beta chains were found to appear HLA-restricted, with HLA associations seemingly driven largely by CMV exposure. Because counts were too low, some 17 rarely observed V segments, including chromosome 9 orphons, were excluded from the earlier analysis of 587 of the donors. A further reported finding was that TCR beta sequences accurately predicted the HLA-A and HLA-B alleles for most subjects in the first cohort. Correlated functional status among segregating V segments might be attributable to linkage disequilibrium, but an unknown experimental factor could not be ruled out.

The receptor was derived from a man over 45 in good health and CMV-seropositive. The rearrangement combines TRBV19 with TRBJ1-3, and TRBD1 matches 7 of the central bases. The sample was PBMCs. The DNA sequence is given as TGTGCCAGTAGTTCCACAGGGGCTGGAAACACCATATATTTT. It is translated as CASSSTGAGNTIYF.